Listed below are T cell receptor beta chains from one sample, sequenced in a study of shared clonotypes between healthy human individuals. Generated by immunoSEQ multiplex PCR, the TCRdb table keeps only in-frame clones and is missing some. The sample has some 2,000,000 clones, roughly 95% seen once. The sequenced sample was naive CD8+ T cells sorted from blood. These receptors all come from a man aged 18 to 30 in good health. CDR3s include the opening cysteine and the closing phenylalanine or tryptophan. D genes are given only for firm matches. Clone size appears in some rows only: once, few, many, or a class for an expanded clone.

. TRBJ1-2 . TRBV29-1 TGCAGCGTTGACTTTAGGGATACCGGGGATGGCTACACCTTC CSVDFRDTGDGYTF
. TRBJ2-7 . TRBV27 TGTGCCAGCAGTTTAAGCGCAGACTCCTACGAGCAGTACTTC CASSLSADSYEQYF
. TRBJ2-7 . TRBV19 TGTGCCAGTAGTCTGTCAGGAGACTACGAGCAGTACTTC CASSLSGDYEQYF
. TRBJ1-2 . TRBV28 TGTGCCAGCAGTTTTATCGGGCTCGGCAGGCAGATTAACTATGGCTACACCTTC CASSFIGLGRQINYGYTF
TRBD2 TRBJ2-1 . TRBV7-2 TGTGCCAGCAGCTTAACTAGCGGGATGGATGAGCAGTTCTTC CASSLTSGMDEQFF
. TRBJ1-3 . TRBV4-1 TGCGCCAGCAGCCAAGATCCCCCCGACTTAACCTCTGGAAACACCATATATTTT CASSQDPPDLTSGNTIYF
. TRBJ1-1 once TRBV19 TGTGCCAGTAGTATAGGCAACATGAACACTGAAGCTTTCTTT CASSIGNMNTEAFF
TRBD2 TRBJ2-5 . TRBV27 TGTGCCAGCAGTTCGGGACTAGCCCAAGAGACCCAGTACTTC CASSSGLAQETQYF
. TRBJ2-7 . TRBV18 TGTGCCAGCTCACCAGATGGCTACGAGCAGTACTTC CASSPDGYEQYF
. TRBJ1-5 . TRBV27 TGTGCCAGCACGTCCGGCTTCAATCAGCCCCAGCATTTT CASTSGFNQPQHF
. TRBJ2-3 . TRBV30 TGTGCCGGGAACCAGGGTAACACAGATACGCAGTATTTT CAGNQGNTDTQYF
. TRBJ2-6 . TRBV9 TGTGCCAGCAGCGCCCTCGCCAACGTCCTGACTTTC CASSALANVLTF
. TRBJ1-1 . TRBV6-1 TGTGCCAGCAGTGTGTGGACGGTGAACACTGAAGCTTTCTTT CASSVWTVNTEAFF
. TRBJ1-2 . TRBV2 TGTGCCAGCACCTTGACGGTAAACTATGGCTACACCTTC CASTLTVNYGYTF
TRBD1 TRBJ2-7 . TRBV19 TGTGCCAGTAGTATACGGACAGGGGGCGAGCAGTACTTC CASSIRTGGEQYF
. TRBJ1-1 . TRBV4-1 TGCGCCAGCAGCCAGGGGAGGAACACTGAAGCTTTCTTT CASSQGRNTEAFF
. TRBJ1-1 . TRBV19 TGTGCCAGTAGCGAGCAGGGACTAGGCACTGAAGCTTTCTTT CASSEQGLGTEAFF
. TRBJ2-7 . TRBV4-3 TGCGCCAGCAGCCAAGATGAGGGAGTGCAGGGCCCGTACGAGCAGTACTTC CASSQDEGVQGPYEQYF
. TRBJ2-7 . TRBV9 TGTGCCAGCAGCGTAGCTGGGGACCCCTCCTACGAGCAGTACTTC CASSVAGDPSYEQYF
. TRBJ2-1 . TRBV9 TGTGCCAGCAGCTCGACCTGGGGCGGATATGAGCAGTTCTTC CASSSTWGGYEQFF
TRBD2 TRBJ2-7 . TRBV6-5 TGTGCCAGCAGTTACGGACTAGCGTCTGCCTACGAGCAGTACTTC CASSYGLASAYEQYF
TRBD1 TRBJ2-7 . TRBV7-9 TGTGCCAGTACAGGGGGCTTCGAGCAGTACTTC CASTGGFEQYF
. TRBJ2-1 . TRBV7-8 TGTGCCAGCAGCCCAACATCGGGGGGCGGCTCCTACAATGAGCAGTTCTTC CASSPTSGGGSYNEQFF
. TRBJ2-7 . TRBV6-6 TGTGCCAGCAGTGGCTACCCAGGGACCCATTTCGCCGAGCAGTACTTC CASSGYPGTHFAEQYF
TRBD1 TRBJ1-5 . TRBV27 TGTGCCAGCGCGCCGAGCCCCCGGGACAGGGGATGGACCCAGCATTTT CASAPSPRDRGWTQHF
. TRBJ2-1 . TRBV4-1 TGCGCCAGCAGCCAAGAGTCAGGGTACAATGAGCAGTTCTTC CASSQESGYNEQFF
. TRBJ1-2 . TRBV14 TGTGCCAGCAGCCCCCGTTGGGGGGCGTTCGGCTACACCTTC CASSPRWGAFGYTF
TRBD1 TRBJ1-2 . TRBV27 TGTGCCAGCAGCGACAGGGGGTGGTATGGCTACACCTTC CASSDRGWYGYTF
. TRBJ1-6 . TRBV7-9 TGTGCCAGCAGCCCTGGACAGAATTATAATTCACCCCTCCACTTT CASSPGQNYNSPLHF
. TRBJ2-3 . TRBV30 TGTGCCTGGAACACCGATAGCACAGATACGCAGTATTTT CAWNTDSTDTQYF
. TRBJ1-4 . TRBV27 TGTGCCAGCAGCCCTGGGGATCGGGCTTCGGGTGAAAAACTGTTTTTT CASSPGDRASGEKLFF
. TRBJ1-1 . TRBV6-1 TGTGCCAGCAGTGAAGTCCTATTACAAGGGGCGAACACTGAAGCTTTCTTT CASSEVLLQGANTEAFF
. TRBJ2-5 . TRBV7-2 TGTGCCAGCAGCTTAGGCCCCGGGACAATGAAAGAGACCCAGTACTTC CASSLGPGTMKETQYF
. TRBJ1-2 . TRBV10-2 TGCGCCAGCAGTGAGTCGGCCCGGCACTATGGCTACACCTTC CASSESARHYGYTF
. TRBJ2-7 . TRBV7-9 TGTGCCAGCAGCCCGGTGGGTGGACCCTGGGAGCAGTACTTC CASSPVGGPWEQYF
. TRBJ1-1 . TRBV27 TGTGCCAGCAGTTTAAAGGATTCGGACACTGAAGCTTTCTTT CASSLKDSDTEAFF
. TRBJ1-5 . TRBV2 TGTGCCAGCAGCCCGGCGGGGGTAGGGCAGCCCCAGCATTTT CASSPAGVGQPQHF
TRBD1 TRBJ1-6 . TRBV7-9 TGTGCCAGCAGCTTAGACCCGACAGGGGTCGGGTCACCCCTCCACTTT CASSLDPTGVGSPLHF
. TRBJ1-1 . TRBV28 TGTGCCAGCAGTTTTCAGGGGATGAACACTGGAGCTTTCTTT CASSFQGMNTGAFF
TRBD1 TRBJ1-1 . TRBV30 TGTGCCTGGAGGGACCGGGTACAGGGGAGAGCTTTCTTT CAWRDRVQGRAFF
. TRBJ1-1 . TRBV7-9 TGTGCCAGCAGCTCTAGTCTTGGGCCGAACACTGAAGCTTTCTTT CASSSSLGPNTEAFF
TRBD2 TRBJ2-7 . TRBV4-1 TGCGCCAGCAGCCACAACGGACTAGGCTACGAGCAGTACTTC CASSHNGLGYEQYF
. TRBJ2-7 . TRBV11-2 TGTGCCAGCAGCTTGAGTAACGAGCAGTACTTC CASSLSNEQYF
. TRBJ1-1 . TRBV5-4 TGTGCCAGCAGCTTTAGTAACACTGAAGCTTTCTTT CASSFSNTEAFF
. TRBJ2-6 . TRBV5-6 TGTGCCAGCAGCTTGGCGGGACTGGGAGAGGCCAACGTCCTGACTTTC CASSLAGLGEANVLTF
TRBD1 TRBJ2-7 once TRBV19 TGTGCCAGCGGACAGGGCAGCCACGAGCAGTACTTC CASGQGSHEQYF
. TRBJ1-1 . TRBV25-1 TGTGCCAGCAGTGATCCGGGGGAGTTCTCTGAAGCTTTCTTT CASSDPGEFSEAFF
. TRBJ2-3 . TRBV6-1 TGTGCCAGCAGTGACCAGGTCCGGCTACTAGGCACAGATACGCAGTATTTT CASSDQVRLLGTDTQYF
. TRBJ2-7 . TRBV27 TGTGCCAGCAGTTTCGGACTGAGCTCCTACGAGCAGTACTTC CASSFGLSSYEQYF
. TRBJ2-1 . TRBV10-1 TGCGCCAGCGCCGGGACGGGCCCCTACAATGAGCAGTTCTTC CASAGTGPYNEQFF
. TRBJ2-1 . TRBV27 TGTGCTACCAGCCTGGACGGTTACAATGAGCAGTTCTTC CATSLDGYNEQFF
TRBD1 TRBJ1-1 . TRBV6-1 TGTGCCAGCAGTGATCTAACAGGGGGCACTGAAGCTTTCTTT CASSDLTGGTEAFF
. TRBJ2-7 . TRBV30 TGTGCCTGGGCGTCTCGACCCCACTCCTACGAGCAGTACTTC CAWASRPHSYEQYF
. TRBJ2-7 . TRBV7-9 TGTGCCAGCAGCGACTCTTCGTGGGGGGTGGCCTACGAGCAGTACTTC CASSDSSWGVAYEQYF
. TRBJ1-2 . TRBV29-1 TGCAGCGTTCTGGGGGGGACCCACGCCCCCACTAACTATGGCTACACCTTC CSVLGGTHAPTNYGYTF
. TRBJ1-2 . TRBV10-3 TGTGCCATCAGTGAGCTATCCGCGGTAGGGGGGGCCCATGGCTACACCTTC CAISELSAVGGAHGYTF
TRBD1 TRBJ2-7 . TRBV19 TGTGCCAGTAGTGGGGGCTGGGACAGGGGAGAGCAGTACTTC CASSGGWDRGEQYF